This paragraph covers one TCR beta chain sequence. Its antigen specificity is not known. Qualities for individual bases were not recorded, and no much larger clone is one base off. The data were obtained in a study of cytomegalovirus exposure and HLA in healthy donors (TCRdb year 2017). In the study overall: An earlier analysis of 587 of the donors reported 276 Gb of sequence data and roughly 120 million unique TCR beta sequences obtained from roughly 170 million T cells. Among the approximately 400 genotyped donors, about 85% belonged to the genetic ancestry cluster associated with self-reported Caucasian donors. In addition to the first cohort of 650 to 800 subjects, a separate validation cohort of 120 different subjects was used. HLA typing included class I and class II loci at four-digit resolution. Roughly 310 gigabases of sequencing data and tens of millions of unique TCR sequences were included in an early release covering about 700 HLA-typed donors. The study was designed to test whether signatures of past pathogen exposure could be identified by cataloging public T cell receptors. All discovery cohort repertoires had been generated using a single sequencing platform. The number of donors typed differed by locus, with 629-630 for A, B, C, DRB1 and DQB1, around 520 for DQA1, over 600 for DPA1, and some 470 for DPB1. The study combined high-throughput TCR immunosequencing, statistical association of individual TCRs with disease status, and machine learning to predict cytomegalovirus infection status. Genome-wide SNP genotypes for about 65% of the 666 donors were used in a later genetic analysis, which treated that subset as a discovery cohort. Because of strong linkage in the cohort, four to six DR-DQ haplotypes were treated as single units for association and clustering. On average, over 200,000 unique TCR beta nucleotide sequences were sequenced per donor among 398 genotyped donors of the cohort, with around 19% of those sequences being non-productive. In an earlier analysis of about 590 of the donors, high-throughput TCR beta sequencing was used to judge whether each TCR beta V gene segment behaved as functional or pseudogenic. The study used immunosequencing to profile the T cell repertoires of some 600 subjects and linked those repertoires to cytomegalovirus serostatus. Donor age, sex, ethnicity and CMV serostatus were compiled alongside the repertoire data. Rather than drawing on any new phenotypic data, the later analysis identified candidate immune exposures from TCR beta sequences and the way those sequences occurred across donors. In a later analysis, previously published TCR beta repertoires from 500 to 750 donors were re-analyzed and high-resolution HLA genotyping was added so that TCR occurrence patterns could be studied. Results and caveats for the whole study, not just this receptor: Several of the top co-occurrence clusters appeared to be linked to parvovirus B19, influenza, CMV and Epstein-Barr virus, according to a later analysis. A later analysis found that most CMV-associated TCR beta chains appeared HLA-restricted, with HLA associations seemingly driven largely by CMV exposure. Three of the identified cytomegalovirus-associated TCR beta chains were confirmed in vitro to be specific for cytomegalovirus antigens. The presence/absence analyses assumed that sequencing depth was roughly uniform across donors, and that assumption may not be true. The classifier was reported to diagnose cytomegalovirus status with high specificity and sensitivity in both the original cohort and the validation cohort. Correlated functional status among segregating V segments might be attributable to linkage disequilibrium, but an unknown experimental factor could not be ruled out. At a false discovery rate of 0.05, a later analysis linked 16,951 TCR beta sequences to specific HLA alleles. In this cohort, only TCR beta chains were sequenced, and detectable features were limited by the absence of alpha or paired-chain data. For the cohort, immune exposure information was limited to CMV serostatus. In the study, around 150 TCR beta chains were listed as associated with cytomegalovirus. Compared with the roughly 670-donor mean, donors in an Asian-associated ancestry cluster had fewer N-insertions in productive TCRs, according to a later genetic analysis. In a later analysis, HLA-associated TCR beta chains showed more clonal expansion and lower generation probabilities than non-associated chains that were equally common. A group of highly shared sequence variants was considered likely to be a technical artifact of the sequencing pipeline. Broadly in line with IMGT annotations, most TCR beta V segments showed up in productive rearrangements about 87% or about 30% of the time in an earlier analysis of approximately 600 of the donors. According to a later analysis, TCR association rates differed among HLA loci, with DRB1 alleles showing the most associated TCRs and HLA-C alleles showing the fewest. Some IMGT-functional V segments, including TRBV6-2 and TRBV6-3, could not be distinguished by the 87-base-pair reads and were therefore excluded. Because HLA typing was unavailable for some donors at each locus, only the typed subset was used in association tests. A further reported finding was that TCR beta sequences accurately predicted the HLA-A and HLA-B alleles for most subjects in the first cohort. An association between a missense DCLRE1C variant and V-gene and J-gene trimming of TCR beta chains was found in a later genetic analysis and replicated in an independent cohort. Because counts were too low, roughly 17 rarely observed V segments, including chromosome 9 orphons, were left out of the earlier analysis of 500 to 750 of the donors. According to the authors, the approach could potentially be generalized to other disease states and immunological phenotypes. Assigning TCR associations to individual alleles was difficult when HLA alleles, especially DR and DQ, strongly co-occurred. While some public TCRs were present in many individuals, most TCR sequences turned up only very rarely across donors.

The method behind the library was the immunoSEQ multiplex PCR assay. A mixture of 60 forward primers for TCR Vbeta segments and 13 reverse primers for TCR Jbeta segments was used in the multiplex PCR. The CDR3 region of rearranged TCR beta genes was amplified from genomic DNA by a multiplex PCR assay. On the Illumina HiSeq System, the amplified TCR beta libraries were sequenced as 87-base-pair reads. As for the authors' bioinformatics: A later analysis tallied about 77 million unique TCR beta chains across the approximately 670 repertoires, and about 10 million of those chains were shared by two or more donors. A nearest-neighbor algorithm error-corrected the raw reads and collapsed the reads into unique sequences, merging closely related sequences to remove PCR and sequencing errors. V, D and J gene segments were assigned by aligning CDR3 sequences to IMGT reference sequences. For a sequence to be retained, at least a six-nucleotide match to both a V gene segment and a J gene segment was required. Rearrangements were called productive when the CDR3 lacked stop codons and stayed in frame with V and J; all others were non-productive. Following IMGT convention, CDR3 was defined as the stretch from the second conserved V-encoded cysteine up to the conserved J-encoded phenylalanine. The earlier analysis of 587 of the donors excluded any sequence lacking an unambiguous match to a single V gene segment. An earlier analysis of some 610 of the donors called V segments functional above 56.7% productive rearrangements and segregating when the between-donor standard deviation exceeded 5%. To diagnose cytomegalovirus status from the catalog of TCR beta chain sequences, a statistical classification framework was built. A later analysis assigned V and J genes by comparing TCR nucleotide sequences with IMGT/GENE-DB human TR gene sequences. The TCRdist pipeline was used in a later analysis to assign CDR3 sequences and most-parsimonious VDJ recombination scenarios. In a later analysis, each TCR beta chain was defined by its CDR3 amino acid sequence together with its V-gene family, and reads lacking a unique V-gene family were excluded. A later analysis removed 500 to 650 highly shared, low-generation-probability nucleotide sequences to deal with suspected cross-contamination and a sequencing artifact. In a later analysis, a clonal expansion index for each public chain was calculated from normalized within-repertoire ranks of inferred template counts. In a later analysis, generation probabilities were computed with a VDJ recombination model fitted to out-of-frame rearrangements, and the resulting probabilities were checked against IGoR. A later analysis scored TCR-TCR, TCR-HLA and TCR-CMV co-occurrence with hypergeometric tests, applying a repertoire-size bias correction to TCR pairs. In a later analysis, false discovery rates were estimated by permuting HLA or CMV assignments 20 times. In a later analysis, co-occurring TCRs were grouped using DBSCAN, and TCRdist sequence similarity was added for clustering within HLA-allele-positive subsets. Repertoires with fewer than 30,000 or more than 120,000 public chains, plus five repertoires with anomalous nucleotide sharing, were excluded from co-occurrence clustering. Entries here come from immuneACCESS through TCRdb and include only in-frame sequences with V and J called. Some clones fail to appear in such tables; in the studies checked, an unresolved V gene covers under half of the shortfall, and the cause of the remainder is unknown. That table furnishes V, J and clone size, whereas the DNA furnished D and trimming. This sample is represented by 100,000 or so clones; less than 85% of them were singletons. The biggest ten clones account for 4% to 5.5% of the sample.

The cohort consisted of approximately 690 healthy bone marrow donors. At the time of sampling, every cohort member was nominally healthy, though immune exposures that went unrecorded were likely present. The donor was CMV seropositive and belonged to the group of 250 to 300 seropositive cohort members. A peripheral blood sample was collected from each donor, and TCR beta sequencing was performed on peripheral blood mononuclear cells. The Qiagen DNeasy Blood Extraction Kit was used to extract genomic DNA from the blood cell samples. CDR1 SGHNT and CDR2 YYREEE were looked up in the germline V gene (reference sequence). The CDR3 contains 16 residues, cysteine and phenylalanine counted. CDR3 DNA only is kept here, 48 bases in frame from base 1. V is reduced by 0 bases and J by 3 bases, leaving a spacing of 12 bases between them.

Material for sequencing was PBMCs. The chain links TRBV5-4 with TRBJ2-2; no D gene can be assigned with confidence. The sequence came from a man aged 25 to 45 in good health and CMV-seropositive. CDR3 reads: CASSLGQEDYTGELFF. The base sequence is TGTGCCAGCAGCTTGGGGCAAGAGGATTACACCGGGGAGCTGTTTTTT.